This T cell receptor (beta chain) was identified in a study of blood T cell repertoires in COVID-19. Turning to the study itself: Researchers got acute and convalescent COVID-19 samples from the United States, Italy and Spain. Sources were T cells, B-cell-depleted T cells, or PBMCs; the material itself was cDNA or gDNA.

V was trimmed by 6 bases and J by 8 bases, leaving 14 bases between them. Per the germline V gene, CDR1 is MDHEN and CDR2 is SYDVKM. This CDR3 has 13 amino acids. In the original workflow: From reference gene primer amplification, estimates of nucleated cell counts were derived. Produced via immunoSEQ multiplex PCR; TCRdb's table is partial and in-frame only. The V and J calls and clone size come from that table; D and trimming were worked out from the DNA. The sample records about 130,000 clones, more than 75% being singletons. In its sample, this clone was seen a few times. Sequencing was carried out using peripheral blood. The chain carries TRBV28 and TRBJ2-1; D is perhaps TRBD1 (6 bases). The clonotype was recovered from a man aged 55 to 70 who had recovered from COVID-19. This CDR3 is CASRYRVFDEQFF. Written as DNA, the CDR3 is TGTGCCAGCAGATACAGGGTTTTTGATGAGCAGTTCTTC.